These 18 T cell receptor beta chains were all obtained from the same sample, sequenced in a study of cytomegalovirus exposure and HLA in healthy donors. This PCR relied on a set of 60 Vbeta primers and 13 Jbeta primers. TCRdb's copy holds only in-frame clones and misses some; the assay was immunoSEQ multiplex PCR. The sample has some 100,000 clones; roughly 70% are singletons. The specimen sequenced was PBMCs. The receptors shown here come from a woman between 18 and 30 years old in good health and CMV-seropositive.

This rearrangement joins TRBV29-1 to TRBJ2-5; 8 bases are shared with TRBD2. V gave up 8 bases and J gave up 5 bases; unmatched junction bases: 10. Per the germline V gene, CDR1 is SQVTM and CDR2 is ANQGSEA. This CDR3 is built from 13 residues. CDR3: CSFGRGSGETQYF. CDR3 bases: TGCAGCTTCGGGAGGGGTTCAGGGGAGACCCAGTACTTC.

The chain uses TRBV5-1 and TRBJ2-1; 9 nucleotides line up with TRBD2. Losses at the gene ends were 2 bases for V and 0 bases for J; bases not matched to a gene: 3. CDR1 and CDR2 (germline): SGHRS, YFSETQ. The CDR3 runs 16 residues. The CDR3 DNA is TGCGCCAGCAGCTTAGCGGGAGGCCTCTCCTACAATGAGCAGTTCTTC. It specifies CASSLAGGLSYNEQFF.

CDR3 DNA sequence: TGCGCCAGCAGCCCAGGACAGGGGGTTGAAAAACTGTTTTTT. As protein: CASSPGQGVEKLFF. The gene calls are TRBV5-1 and TRBJ1-4, with 10 nucleotides matching TRBD1. Per the germline V gene, CDR1 is SGHRS and CDR2 is YFSETQ. This CDR3 contains 14 residues. V shed 4 bases, J shed 7 bases, and the junction held 4 bases outside the gene matches.

This chain uses TRBV7-3 with TRBJ2-1, with TRBD1 identical over 9 bases. Germline CDR1 SGHTA, CDR2 FQGTGA. Unmatched junction bases numbered 7, after V lost 5 bases and J lost 5 bases. The CDR3 consists of 15 residues. This chain's CDR3 is CASSAGQGRNNEQFF. CDR3 DNA sequence: TGTGCCAGCAGCGCCGGACAGGGGAGGAACAATGAGCAGTTCTTC.

The rearrangement joins TRBV7-3 to TRBJ2-2; 11 bases agree with TRBD2. The CDR3 has 16 amino acids. Germline V gene sequence: CDR1 SGHTA, CDR2 FQGTGA. Losses at the gene ends were 8 bases for V and 1 base for J; bases not matched to a gene: 6. CDR3 amino acids: CASDGGTSGNTGELFF. The CDR3 DNA is TGTGCCAGCGACGGGGGGACTAGCGGGAACACCGGGGAGCTGTTTTTT.

The V and J genes are TRBV5-5 and TRBJ1-1; unclear D gene. Per germline, CDR1 SGHKS and CDR2 YYEKEE (reference sequence). V was trimmed by 1 base and J by 3 bases, leaving 7 bases between them. The CDR3 covers 13 residues. This chain's CDR3 is CASSLSRDTEAFF. The CDR3 DNA is TGTGCCAGCAGCTTGAGTCGCGACACTGAAGCTTTCTTT.

The chain employs TRBV6-6 and TRBJ1-4, with a possible D match to TRBD1 (6 bases). The ends were cut back, 7 bases at V and 1 base at J, with 7 bases in the middle. CDR3 length equals 13 residues. The germline V gene encodes CDR1 MNHNY and CDR2 SVGAGI (reference sequence). The CDR3 is CASTRGTNEKLFF. The CDR3 nucleotides are TGTGCCAGCACCAGGGGAACTAATGAAAAACTGTTTTTT.

The chain uses TRBV27 and TRBJ2-1; 7 bases match TRBD2. The CDR3 extends over 16 amino acids. V lost 5 bases to trimming and J lost 10 bases; unmatched junction nucleotides: 17. Germline-derived CDR1 and CDR2 are MNHEY and SMNVEV (reference sequence). CDR3 sequence (DNA): TGTGCCAGCAGTCCTACCCCGGTGGGGGGACTAAAGGAGCAGTTCTTC. This sequence encodes CASSPTPVGGLKEQFF.

The chain recombines TRBV6-5 with TRBJ1-1, with D unclear. The germline gives CDR1 MNHEY, CDR2 SVGAGI. The CDR3 is 14 amino acids. Trimming shortened V by 5 bases and J by 0 bases, and 10 bases separated the two germline ends. For the CDR3, the DNA is TGTGCCAGCAGTCACAGCGGATTGAACACTGAAGCTTTCTTT. Protein product: CASSHSGLNTEAFF.

This rearrangement joins TRBV7-8 to TRBJ2-7; weak D call: TRBD2 (6 bases). V gave up 4 bases and J gave up 6 bases, with 16 bases separating them. This CDR3 region has 14 residues. Germline lookup yields CDR1 SGHVS and CDR2 FQNEAQ. In DNA form, the CDR3 reads TGTGCCAGCAGCTGGGGACGGCGGGACCCCGAGCAGTACTTC. Encoded protein: CASSWGRRDPEQYF.

Here the CDR3 DNA reads TGTGCCAGCAGCGGAACACGGGACTCCGATACGCAGTATTTT. The encoded protein is CASSGTRDSDTQYF. The chain employs TRBV9 and TRBJ2-3; a possible D gene is TRBD2 (6 bases). The V gene's germline CDR1 is SGDLS and CDR2 YYNGEE. Trimming removed 3 bases from V and 6 bases from J, with 14 bases in between. The CDR3 is 14 residues long.

The rearrangement joins TRBV18 to TRBJ2-3; 8 nucleotides agree with TRBD1. The CDR3 extends over 15 amino acids. The ends lost 0 bases at V and 4 bases at J; junction bases unmatched: 3. Per germline, CDR1 KGHSH and CDR2 LQKENI. Here the CDR3 reads CASSPPGTGPDTQYF. As DNA, the CDR3 is TGTGCCAGCTCACCACCGGGGACAGGACCAGATACGCAGTATTTT. The whole variable domain, filled in from reference TRBV18 and TRBJ2-3, reads NAGVMQNPRHLVRRRGQEARLRCSPMKGHSHVYWYRQLPEEGLKFMVYLQKENIIDESGMPKERFSAEFPKEGPSILRIQQVVRGDSAAYFCASSPPGTGPDTQYFGPGTRLTVL.

The chain links TRBV7-2 to TRBJ2-5; maybe TRBD1 (6 bases). The CDR3 runs 14 residues. CDR1 and CDR2 (germline): SGHTA, FQGNSA. Between the trimmed V and J ends, which lost 3 bases and 1 base, there was a span of 9 bases. The CDR3 spells CASSFTGTQETQYF. In DNA, the CDR3 is TGTGCCAGCAGCTTTACAGGGACCCAAGAGACCCAGTACTTC.

In this sample, this clone turned up once. The gene calls are TRBV2 and TRBJ1-5; 7 bases are a match to TRBD1. Germline V gene lookup returns CDR1 SNHLY and CDR2 FYNNEI. V shed 6 bases and J 6 bases; nucleotides not matched to a gene: 5. The CDR3 has 13 residues. CDR3 coding DNA: TGTGCCAGCAGAGACAGGGTTGGTCAGCCCCAGCATTTT. It yields the protein CASRDRVGQPQHF.

The CDR3 nucleotides read TGTGCCAGCAGCTTAGGGACAGATGAGCAGTTCTTC. Translating gives CASSLGTDEQFF. The chain joins TRBV7-2 to TRBJ2-1, with TRBD1 as a possible D gene (6 bases). Trimming cost V 1 base and J 8 bases, with 6 bases left between them. CDR1 and CDR2 (germline): SGHTA, FQGNSA. CDR3 length: 12 residues.

This clone was seen a few times. V and J are TRBV18 and TRBJ2-7; the D gene is possibly TRBD1 (7 bases). The V and J ends lost 1 base and 7 bases respectively, with 11 bases between them. CDR3 length: 13 amino acids. CDR1 and CDR2 from the germline V gene are KGHSH and LQKENI. Here the CDR3 reads CASSPQGGQEQYF. CDR3 bases: TGTGCCAGCTCACCACAGGGGGGACAGGAGCAGTACTTC.

V and J are TRBV19 and TRBJ2-1, with 8 bases aligning to TRBD2. CDR1 is LNHDA, CDR2 SQIVND, per germline (reference sequence). With V trimmed by 7 bases and J by 5 bases, 10 bases remained unmatched. This CDR3 contains 15 residues. CDR3 in DNA: TGTGCCAGTACTCCCGGGACTAGGTCGAACAATGAGCAGTTCTTC. Protein: CASTPGTRSNNEQFF.

This chain links TRBV27 with TRBJ2-7; 11 bases are shared with TRBD2. This CDR3 has 15 amino acids. Trimming at V came to 5 bases and at J to 4 bases, leaving 7 bases not matched to a gene. CDR1 is MNHEY and CDR2 is SMNVEV in the germline V gene (reference sequence). The CDR3 here is CASSPTGTSGYEQYF. CDR3 in DNA: TGTGCCAGCAGTCCAACCGGGACTAGCGGATACGAGCAGTACTTC.